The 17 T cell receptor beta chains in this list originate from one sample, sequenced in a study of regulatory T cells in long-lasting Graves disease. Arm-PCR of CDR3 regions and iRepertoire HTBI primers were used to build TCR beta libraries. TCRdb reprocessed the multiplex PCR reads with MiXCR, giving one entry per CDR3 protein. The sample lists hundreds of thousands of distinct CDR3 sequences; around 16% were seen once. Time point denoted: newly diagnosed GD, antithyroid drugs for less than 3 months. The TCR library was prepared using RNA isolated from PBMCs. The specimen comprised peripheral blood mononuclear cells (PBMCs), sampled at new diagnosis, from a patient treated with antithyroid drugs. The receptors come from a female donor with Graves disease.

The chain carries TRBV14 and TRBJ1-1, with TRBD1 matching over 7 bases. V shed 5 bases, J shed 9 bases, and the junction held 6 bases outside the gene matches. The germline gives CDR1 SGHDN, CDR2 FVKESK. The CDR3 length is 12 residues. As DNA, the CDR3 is TGTGCCAGCAGCTTACAGGGGCTGCAAGCTTTCTTT. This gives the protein CASSLQGLQAFF.

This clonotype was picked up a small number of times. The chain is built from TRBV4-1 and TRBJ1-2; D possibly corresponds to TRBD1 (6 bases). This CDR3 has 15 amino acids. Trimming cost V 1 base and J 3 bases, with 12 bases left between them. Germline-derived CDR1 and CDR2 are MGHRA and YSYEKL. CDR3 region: CASSQARGQDYGYTF. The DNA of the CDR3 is TGCGCCAGCAGCCAAGCACGGGGACAAGACTATGGCTACACCTTC.

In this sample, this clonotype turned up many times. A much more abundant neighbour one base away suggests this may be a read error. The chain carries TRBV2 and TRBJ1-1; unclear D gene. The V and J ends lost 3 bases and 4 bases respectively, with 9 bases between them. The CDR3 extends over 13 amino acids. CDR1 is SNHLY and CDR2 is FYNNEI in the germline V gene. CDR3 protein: CASSEVRSTEAFF. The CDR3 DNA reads TGTGCCAGCAGTGAGGTGAGGAGCACTGAAGCTTTCTTT.

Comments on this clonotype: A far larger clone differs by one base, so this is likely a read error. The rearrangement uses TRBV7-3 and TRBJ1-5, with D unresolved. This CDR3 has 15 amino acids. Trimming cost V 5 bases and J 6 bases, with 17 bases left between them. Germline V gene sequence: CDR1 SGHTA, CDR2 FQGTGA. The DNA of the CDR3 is TGTGCCAGCAGCCACTCTGACGGCTTTAGTCAGCCCCAGCATTTT. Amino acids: CASSHSDGFSQPQHF.

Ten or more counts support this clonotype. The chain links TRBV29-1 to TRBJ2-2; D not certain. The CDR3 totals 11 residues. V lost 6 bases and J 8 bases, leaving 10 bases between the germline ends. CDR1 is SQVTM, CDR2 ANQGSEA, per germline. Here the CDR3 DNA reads TGCAGCGTCCCCGAGGCAGGGGAGCTGTTTTTT. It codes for CSVPEAGELFF.

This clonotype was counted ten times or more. CDR3 sequence: CASSQEGSGRGETQYF. As DNA, the CDR3 is TGCGCCAGCAGCCAAGAAGGTAGCGGGAGAGGAGAGACCCAGTACTTC. V gene TRBV4-1 combines with J gene TRBJ2-5; 9 positions match TRBD2. CDR1 is MGHRA and CDR2 is YSYEKL in the germline V gene. There are 16 residues in the CDR3. With V trimmed by 0 bases and J by 4 bases, 6 bases remained unmatched.

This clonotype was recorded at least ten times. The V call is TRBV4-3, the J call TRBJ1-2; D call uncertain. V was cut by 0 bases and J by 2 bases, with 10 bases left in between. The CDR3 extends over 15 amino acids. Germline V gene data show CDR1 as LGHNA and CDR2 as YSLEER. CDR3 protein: CASSQDFRQNYGYTF. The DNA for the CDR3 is TGCGCCAGCAGCCAAGATTTTCGGCAAAACTATGGCTACACCTTC.

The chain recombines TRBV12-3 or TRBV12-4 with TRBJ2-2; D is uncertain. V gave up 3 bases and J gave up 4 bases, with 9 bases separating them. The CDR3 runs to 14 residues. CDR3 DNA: TGTGCCAGCAGTTTCTCCAGGCTCACCGGGGAGCTGTTTTTT. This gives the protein CASSFSRLTGELFF.

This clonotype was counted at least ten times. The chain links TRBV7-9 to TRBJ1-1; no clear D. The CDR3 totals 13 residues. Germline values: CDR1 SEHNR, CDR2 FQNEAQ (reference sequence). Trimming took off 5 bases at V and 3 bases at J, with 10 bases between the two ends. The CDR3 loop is CASSQRPDTEAFF. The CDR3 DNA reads TGTGCCAGCAGCCAACGCCCCGACACTGAAGCTTTCTTT.

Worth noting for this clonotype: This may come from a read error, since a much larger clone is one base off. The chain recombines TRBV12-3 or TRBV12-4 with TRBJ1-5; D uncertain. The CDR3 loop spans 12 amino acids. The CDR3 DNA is TGTACCAGCAGTTTAGATGATCAGCCCCAGCATTTT. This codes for CTSSLDDQPQHF.

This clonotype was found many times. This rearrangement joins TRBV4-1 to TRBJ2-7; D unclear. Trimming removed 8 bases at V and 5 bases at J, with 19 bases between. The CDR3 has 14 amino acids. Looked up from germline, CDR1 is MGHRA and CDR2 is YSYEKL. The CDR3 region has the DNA TGCGCCAGCTCCCAACCGGACCTTTCCGACGAGCAGTACTTC. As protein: CASSQPDLSDEQYF.

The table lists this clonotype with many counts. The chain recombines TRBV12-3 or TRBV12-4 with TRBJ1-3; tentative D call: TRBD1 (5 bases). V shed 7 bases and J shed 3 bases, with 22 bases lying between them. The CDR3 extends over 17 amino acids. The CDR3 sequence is CASTPGRWGIYGNTIYF. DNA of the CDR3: TGTGCCAGCACCCCCGGGAGGTGGGGGATCTATGGAAACACCATATATTTT.

CDR3 protein: CATSVEAYNEQFF. The CDR3 coding sequence is TGTGCCACCAGTGTAGAGGCCTACAATGAGCAGTTCTTC. This sequence joins TRBV24-1 and TRBJ2-1; D is uncertain. Trimming stripped 5 bases from V and 2 bases from J, with 6 bases between. CDR1 is KGHDR and CDR2 is SFDVKD in the germline V gene. The CDR3 extends over 13 amino acids.

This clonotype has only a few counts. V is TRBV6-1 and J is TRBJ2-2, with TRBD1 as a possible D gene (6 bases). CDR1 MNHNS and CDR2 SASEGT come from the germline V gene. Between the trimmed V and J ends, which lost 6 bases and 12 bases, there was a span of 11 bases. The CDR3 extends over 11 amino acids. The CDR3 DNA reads TGTGCCAGCAGCCGGGACACCCAGCTGTTTTTT. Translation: CASSRDTQLFF.

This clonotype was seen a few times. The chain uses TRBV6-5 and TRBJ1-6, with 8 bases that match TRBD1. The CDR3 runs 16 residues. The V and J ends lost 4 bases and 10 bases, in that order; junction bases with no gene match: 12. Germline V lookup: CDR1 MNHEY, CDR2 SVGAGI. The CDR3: CASSSGPGGQGSPLHF. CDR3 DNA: TGTGCCAGCAGTTCCGGCCCAGGGGGCCAGGGGTCACCCCTCCACTTT.

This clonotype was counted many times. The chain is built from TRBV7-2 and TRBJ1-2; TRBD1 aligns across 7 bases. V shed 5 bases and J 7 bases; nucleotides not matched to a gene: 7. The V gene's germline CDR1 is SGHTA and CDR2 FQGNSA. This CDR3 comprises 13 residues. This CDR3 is CASSLGQKGGYTF. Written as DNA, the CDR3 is TGTGCCAGCAGCCTGGGACAGAAGGGTGGCTACACCTTC.

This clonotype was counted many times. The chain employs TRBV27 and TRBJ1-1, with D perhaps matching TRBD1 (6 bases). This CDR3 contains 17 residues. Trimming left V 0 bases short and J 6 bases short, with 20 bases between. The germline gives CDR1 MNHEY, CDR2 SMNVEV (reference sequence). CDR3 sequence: CASSLSGYQGRGAEAFF. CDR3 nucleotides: TGTGCCAGCAGTTTATCGGGGTATCAGGGAAGGGGGGCTGAAGCTTTCTTT.